One and the same sample provided the 6 T cell receptor beta chains below, sequenced in a study of OX40 agonist ivuxolimab in advanced cancers. Assay used: immunoSEQ multiplex PCR; TCRdb lists only in-frame clones, some missing. The sample includes roughly 79,000 clones, under 95% seen only once; the top ten take under 2%. Sequences were derived from CD4+ or CD8+ T cells sorted from blood, sampled in a trial of the OX40 agonist ivuxolimab. The origin of the receptors is an adult with an advanced solid tumor such as melanoma, head and neck, liver or kidney cancer.

The CDR3 loop reads CATRTEGSGEQYF. For the CDR3, the DNA is TGTGCCACCAGAACCGAGGGAAGTGGCGAGCAGTACTTC. The J gene is TRBJ2-7, the V gene TRBV6-6; possible D gene TRBD2, 5 bases. Trimming shortened V by 10 bases and J by 6 bases, and 19 bases separated the two germline ends. The CDR3 runs 13 residues. The germline V gene has CDR1 MNHNY and CDR2 SVGAGI (reference sequence).

The chain joins TRBV10-2 to TRBJ1-5, with D maybe TRBD1 (5 bases). CDR1 is WSHSY and CDR2 is SAAADI in the germline V gene. V was pared by 2 bases and J by 3 bases, with 8 bases between. The CDR3 runs to 14 residues. The CDR3 region has the DNA TGCGCCAGCAGTGAGGGACATATCAATCAGCCCCAGCATTTT. Amino acid sequence: CASSEGHINQPQHF.

This chain connects TRBV15 to TRBJ2-7; the D is unclear. Trimming shortened V by 0 bases and J by 2 bases, and 8 bases separated the two germline ends. Looked up from germline, CDR1 is LNHNV and CDR2 is YYDKDF (reference sequence). This CDR3 has 14 amino acids. In DNA, the CDR3 is TGTGCCACCAGCAGAGATGGAACAGCCTACGAGCAGTACTTC. Its protein is CATSRDGTAYEQYF.

This rearrangement joins TRBV18 to TRBJ2-5, with 11 bases matching TRBD2. The CDR3 extends over 16 amino acids. V was clipped by 2 bases and J by 5 bases; unmatched bases: 7. The germline V gene encodes CDR1 KGHSH and CDR2 LQKENI. For the CDR3, the DNA is TGTGCCAGCTCACCAACTAGCGGGAGATCGGGCGAGACCCAGTACTTC. It yields the protein CASSPTSGRSGETQYF.

The chain has TRBV28 and TRBJ1-5, with 7 positions matching TRBD1. The V gene end was trimmed by 6 bases and the J gene end by 2 bases; junction bases not matched to a gene: 7. The CDR3 extends over 15 amino acids. From germline, CDR1 is MDHEN and CDR2 SYDVKM. Here the CDR3 reads CASRRQGVGNQPQHF. As DNA, the CDR3 is TGTGCCAGCAGACGACAGGGAGTGGGCAATCAGCCCCAGCATTTT.

The V call is TRBV6-5, the J call TRBJ1-6; TRBD1 agrees at 9 bases. From germline, CDR1 is MNHEY and CDR2 SVGAGI. The CDR3 is 16 residues long. V lost 2 bases, J lost 5 bases, and 4 bases stayed unmatched. CDR3 sequence: CASSYGGTGHNSPLHF. In DNA form, the CDR3 reads TGTGCCAGCAGTTACGGCGGGACAGGGCATAATTCACCCCTCCACTTT.